This TCR beta chain was obtained from a study of regulatory T cells in long-lasting Graves disease. Indicated time point: newly diagnosed GD, antithyroid drugs for less than 3 months. From PBMCs, RNA was extracted and then used to make the TCR library. Many counts were recorded for this clonotype. According to the study, TCR beta libraries were built with iRepertoire HTBI primers and CDR3-region Arm-PCR. In TCRdb, the multiplex PCR reads were re-called with MiXCR into one record per CDR3 protein. The sample consists of approximately 490,000 distinct CDR3 sequences, roughly 15% of them appearing once. The CDR3 runs 15 residues. Germline values: CDR1 SQVTM, CDR2 ANQGSEA. The V and J ends lost 0 bases and 1 base, in that order; junction bases with no gene match: 2. In addition, the sample was reused for a study of T cells in Graves' hyperthyroidism and ophthalmopathy. Turning to that study: The study left out patients who had uncontrolled infection, other autoimmune disease, pregnancy or lactation. HTBI primers drove first-round RT-PCR of the TCR CDR3. Among thyroid clonotypes expanded above 0.001, most also appeared in blood.

The chain combines TRBV29-1 with TRBJ2-1; 8 nucleotides align to TRBD1. The sequence was obtained from a middle-aged man with Graves disease. Specimen: peripheral blood mononuclear cells (PBMCs), collected at new diagnosis, from a patient treated with antithyroid drugs. The CDR3: CSVEDRTGSYNEQFF. The CDR3 DNA reads as TGCAGCGTTGAAGATAGGACAGGGTCCTACAATGAGCAGTTCTTC.